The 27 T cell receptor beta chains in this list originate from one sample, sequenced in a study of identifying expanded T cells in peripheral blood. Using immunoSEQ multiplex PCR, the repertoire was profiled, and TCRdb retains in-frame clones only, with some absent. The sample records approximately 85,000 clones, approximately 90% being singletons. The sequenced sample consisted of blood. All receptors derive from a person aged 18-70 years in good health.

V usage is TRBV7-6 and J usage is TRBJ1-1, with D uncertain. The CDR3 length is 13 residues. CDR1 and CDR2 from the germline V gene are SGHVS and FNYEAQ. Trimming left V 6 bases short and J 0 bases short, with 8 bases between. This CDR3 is CASRRTLNTEAFF. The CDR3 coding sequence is TGTGCCAGCAGACGGACGTTGAACACTGAAGCTTTCTTT.

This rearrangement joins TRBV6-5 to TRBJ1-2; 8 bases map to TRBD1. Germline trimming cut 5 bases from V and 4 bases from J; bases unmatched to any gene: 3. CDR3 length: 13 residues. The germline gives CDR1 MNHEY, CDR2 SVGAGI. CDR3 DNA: TGTGCCAGCAGTGCGGACAGGGCCTATGGCTACACCTTC. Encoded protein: CASSADRAYGYTF.

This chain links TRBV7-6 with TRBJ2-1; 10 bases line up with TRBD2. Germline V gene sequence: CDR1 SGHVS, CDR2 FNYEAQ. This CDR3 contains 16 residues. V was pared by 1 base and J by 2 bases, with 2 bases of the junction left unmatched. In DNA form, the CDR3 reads TGTGCCAGCAGCTTAGGGACTAGCGGTCCCTACAATGAGCAGTTCTTC. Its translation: CASSLGTSGPYNEQFF.

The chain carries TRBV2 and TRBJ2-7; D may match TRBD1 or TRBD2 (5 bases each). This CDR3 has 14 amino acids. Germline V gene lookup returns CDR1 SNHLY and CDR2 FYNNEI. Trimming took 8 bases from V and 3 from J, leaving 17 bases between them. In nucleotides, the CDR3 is TGTGCCAGCGCCCGTGGGGGTCAGTACTACGAGCAGTACTTC. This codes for CASARGGQYYEQYF. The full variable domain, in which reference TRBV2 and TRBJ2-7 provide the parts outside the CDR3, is EPEVTQTPSHQVTQMGQEVILRCVPISNHLYFYWYRQILGQKVEFLVSFYNNEISEKSEIFDDQFSVERPDGSNFTLKIRSTKLEDSAMYFCASARGGQYYEQYFGPGTRLTVT.

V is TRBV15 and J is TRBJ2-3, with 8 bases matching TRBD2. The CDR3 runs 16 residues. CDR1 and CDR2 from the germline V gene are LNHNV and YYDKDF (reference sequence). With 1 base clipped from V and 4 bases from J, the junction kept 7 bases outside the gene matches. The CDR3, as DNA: TGTGCCACCAGCAGAGTACCCAATAGCGGGGCAGATACGCAGTATTTT. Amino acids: CATSRVPNSGADTQYF. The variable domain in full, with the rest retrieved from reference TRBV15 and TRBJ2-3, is DAMVIQNPRYQVTQFGKPVTLSCSQTLNHNVMYWYQQKSSQAPKLLFHYYDKDFNNEADTPDNFQSRRPNTSFCFLDIRSPGLGDTAMYLCATSRVPNSGADTQYFGPGTRLTVL.

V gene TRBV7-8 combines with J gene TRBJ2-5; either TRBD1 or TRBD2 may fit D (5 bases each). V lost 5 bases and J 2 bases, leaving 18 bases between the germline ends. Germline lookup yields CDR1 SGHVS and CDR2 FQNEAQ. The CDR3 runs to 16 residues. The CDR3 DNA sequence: TGTGCCAGCAGCCCAGACCGGGGACCGGGGCAAGAGACCCAGTACTTC. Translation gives CASSPDRGPGQETQYF.

The CDR3 sequence is CAVRGGKNTEAFF. The DNA of the CDR3 is TGCGCCGTACGAGGGGGGAAGAACACTGAAGCTTTCTTT. The chain links TRBV4-1 to TRBJ1-1; D is perhaps TRBD1 (6 bases). V lost 11 bases to trimming and J lost 1 base, with 14 bases between them. The CDR3 has 13 amino acids. In germline, CDR1 is MGHRA, CDR2 YSYEKL.

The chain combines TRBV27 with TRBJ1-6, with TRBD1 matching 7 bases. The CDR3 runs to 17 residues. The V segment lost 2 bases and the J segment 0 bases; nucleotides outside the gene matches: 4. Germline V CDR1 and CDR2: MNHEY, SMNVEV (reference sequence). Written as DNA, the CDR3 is TGTGCCAGCAGTTTAACAGGGGCCGGCTCCTATAATTCACCCCTCCACTTT. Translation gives CASSLTGAGSYNSPLHF.

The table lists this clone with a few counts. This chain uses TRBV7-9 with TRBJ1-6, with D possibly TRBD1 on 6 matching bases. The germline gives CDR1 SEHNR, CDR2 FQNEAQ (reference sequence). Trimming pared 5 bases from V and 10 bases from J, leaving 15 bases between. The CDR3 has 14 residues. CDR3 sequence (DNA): TGTGCCAGCAGCCAAACAGGGTTGGAGTCACCCCTCCACTTT. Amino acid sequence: CASSQTGLESPLHF.

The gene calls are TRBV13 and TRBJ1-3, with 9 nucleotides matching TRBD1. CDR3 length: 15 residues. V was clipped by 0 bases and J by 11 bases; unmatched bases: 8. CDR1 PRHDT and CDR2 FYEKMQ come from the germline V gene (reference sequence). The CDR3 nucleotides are TGTGCCAGCAGCTTAGGTCTGACAGGGGGGGACCCCATATATTTT. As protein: CASSLGLTGGDPIYF.

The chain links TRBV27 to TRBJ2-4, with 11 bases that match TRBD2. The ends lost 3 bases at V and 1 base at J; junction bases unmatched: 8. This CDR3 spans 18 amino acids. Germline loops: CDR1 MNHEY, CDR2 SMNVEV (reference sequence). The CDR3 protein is CASSFVTSGGPAKNIQYF. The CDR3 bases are TGTGCCAGCAGTTTCGTAACTAGCGGGGGCCCGGCCAAAAACATTCAGTACTTC.

CDR3 sequence reads: CASSDYVGETQYF. The DNA of the CDR3 is TGTGCCAGCAGTGATTATGTGGGAGAGACCCAGTACTTC. This chain connects TRBV25-1 to TRBJ2-5; D is ambiguous. V lost 3 bases to trimming and J lost 4 bases, with 9 bases between them. The CDR3 has 13 residues. Germline V CDR1 and CDR2: MGHDK, SYGVNS.

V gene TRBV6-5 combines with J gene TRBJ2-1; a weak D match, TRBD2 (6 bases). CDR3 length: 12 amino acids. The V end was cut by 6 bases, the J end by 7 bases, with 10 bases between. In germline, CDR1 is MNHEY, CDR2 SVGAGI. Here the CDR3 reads CASSPRENEQFF. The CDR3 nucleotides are TGTGCCAGCAGCCCACGGGAGAATGAGCAGTTCTTC.

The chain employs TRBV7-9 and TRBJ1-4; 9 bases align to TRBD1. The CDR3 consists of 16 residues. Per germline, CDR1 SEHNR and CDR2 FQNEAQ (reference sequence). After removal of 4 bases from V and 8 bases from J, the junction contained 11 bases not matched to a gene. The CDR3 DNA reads TGTGCCAGCAGCTACACCGGGACAGGGTTAAGGGAAAAACTGTTTTTT. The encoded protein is CASSYTGTGLREKLFF.

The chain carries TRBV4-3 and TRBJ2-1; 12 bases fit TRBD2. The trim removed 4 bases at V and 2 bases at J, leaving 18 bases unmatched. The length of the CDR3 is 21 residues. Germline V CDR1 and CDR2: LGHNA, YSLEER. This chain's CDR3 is CASSPFSPSGGALSPYNEQFF. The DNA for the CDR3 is TGCGCCAGCAGCCCTTTCTCCCCTAGCGGGGGGGCCCTGTCCCCCTACAATGAGCAGTTCTTC.

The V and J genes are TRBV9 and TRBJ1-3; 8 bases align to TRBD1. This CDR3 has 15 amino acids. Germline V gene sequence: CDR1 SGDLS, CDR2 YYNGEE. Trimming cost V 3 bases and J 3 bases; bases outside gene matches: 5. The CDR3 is CASSARTGSGNTIYF. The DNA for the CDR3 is TGTGCCAGCAGCGCGAGGACAGGGAGTGGAAACACCATATATTTT.

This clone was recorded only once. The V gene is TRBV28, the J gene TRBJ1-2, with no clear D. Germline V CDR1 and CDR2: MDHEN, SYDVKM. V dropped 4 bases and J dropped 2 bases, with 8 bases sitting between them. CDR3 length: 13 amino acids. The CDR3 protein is CASSSGVNYGYTF. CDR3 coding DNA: TGTGCCAGCAGTTCGGGCGTAAACTATGGCTACACCTTC.

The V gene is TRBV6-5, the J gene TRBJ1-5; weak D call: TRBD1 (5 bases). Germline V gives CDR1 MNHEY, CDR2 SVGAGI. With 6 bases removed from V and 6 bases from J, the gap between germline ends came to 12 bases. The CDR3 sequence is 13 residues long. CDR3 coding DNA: TGTGCCAGCAGGCCAGGGAACGGTCAGCCCCAGCATTTT. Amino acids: CASRPGNGQPQHF.

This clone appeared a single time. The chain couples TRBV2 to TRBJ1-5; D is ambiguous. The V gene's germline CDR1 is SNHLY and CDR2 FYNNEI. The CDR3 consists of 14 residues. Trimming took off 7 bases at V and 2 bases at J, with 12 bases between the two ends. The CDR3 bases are TGTGCCAGCATCAACGAGCTGGGCAATCAGCCCCAGCATTTT. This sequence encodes CASINELGNQPQHF.

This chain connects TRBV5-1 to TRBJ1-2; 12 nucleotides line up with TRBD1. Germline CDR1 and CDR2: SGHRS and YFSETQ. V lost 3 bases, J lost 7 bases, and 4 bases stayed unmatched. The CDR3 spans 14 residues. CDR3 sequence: CASSWDRGQVGYTF. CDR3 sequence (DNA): TGCGCCAGCAGCTGGGACAGGGGGCAGGTTGGCTACACCTTC.

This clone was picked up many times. DNA of the CDR3: TGTGCCAGCAGCCCACGGCCGGGGCTTCTCTACGAGCAGTACTTC. Protein sequence: CASSPRPGLLYEQYF. The chain joins TRBV7-8 to TRBJ2-7; D is perhaps TRBD1 or TRBD2 (5 bases each). V was clipped by 5 bases and J by 3 bases, with 17 bases between them. Per the germline V gene, CDR1 is SGHVS and CDR2 is FQNEAQ. There are 15 residues in the CDR3.

This CDR3 is CASRFLAGGTGFADTQYF. CDR3 DNA: TGTGCCAGCAGGTTCCTAGCGGGGGGAACGGGATTCGCAGATACGCAGTATTTT. The chain employs TRBV5-6 and TRBJ2-3, with 11 bases that match TRBD2. Germline CDR1 SGHDT, CDR2 YYEEEE. The junction had 15 bases not matched to a gene; V was cut back by 5 bases and J by 4 bases. The CDR3 runs 18 residues.

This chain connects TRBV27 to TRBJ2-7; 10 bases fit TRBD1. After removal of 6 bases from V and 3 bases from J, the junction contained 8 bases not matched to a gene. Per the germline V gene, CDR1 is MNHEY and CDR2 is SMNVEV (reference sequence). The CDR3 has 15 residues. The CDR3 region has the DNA TGTGCCAGCAGCCCCGACAGGGGGCCGGACTACGAGCAGTACTTC. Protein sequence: CASSPDRGPDYEQYF.

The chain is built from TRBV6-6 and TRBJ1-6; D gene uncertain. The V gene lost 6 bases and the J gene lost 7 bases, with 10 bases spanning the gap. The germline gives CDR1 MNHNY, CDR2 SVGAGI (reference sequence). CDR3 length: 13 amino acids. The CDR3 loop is CASSSPENSPLHF. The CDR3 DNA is TGTGCCAGCAGCTCCCCCGAAAATTCACCCCTCCACTTT.

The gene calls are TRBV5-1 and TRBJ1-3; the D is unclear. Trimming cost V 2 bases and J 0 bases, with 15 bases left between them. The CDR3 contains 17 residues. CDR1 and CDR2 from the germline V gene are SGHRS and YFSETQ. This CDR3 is CASSFRPGLSSGNTIYF. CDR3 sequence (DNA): TGCGCCAGCAGCTTTCGGCCGGGTTTGAGCTCTGGAAACACCATATATTTT.

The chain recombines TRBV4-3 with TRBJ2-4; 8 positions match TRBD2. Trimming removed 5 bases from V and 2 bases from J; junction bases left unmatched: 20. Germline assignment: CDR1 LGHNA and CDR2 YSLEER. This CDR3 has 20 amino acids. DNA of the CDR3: TGCGCCAGCAGCTCAAGAGTCCCCTCGGGACTAGAGAGTACCAAAAACATTCAGTACTTC. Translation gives CASSSRVPSGLESTKNIQYF.

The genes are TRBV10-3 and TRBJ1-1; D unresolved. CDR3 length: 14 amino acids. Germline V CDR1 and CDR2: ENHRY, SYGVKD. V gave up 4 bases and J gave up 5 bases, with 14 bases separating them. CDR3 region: CAISGGVVWTEAFF. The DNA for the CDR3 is TGTGCCATCAGTGGTGGGGTAGTCTGGACTGAAGCTTTCTTT.